The sequence of this T cell receptor (beta chain) was determined in a study of T cell changes during pregnancy in multiple sclerosis. Clones were read by immunoSEQ multiplex PCR, and TCRdb kept only the in-frame ones, dropping some. This sample yields around 28,000 clones, of which around nine tenths are seen a single time; around 0.6% belongs to the top ten. V lost 0 bases and J 3 bases, leaving 8 bases between the germline ends. Germline-derived CDR1 and CDR2 are KGHSH and LQKENI. The CDR3 covers 15 residues. The chain recombines TRBV18 with TRBJ1-4; unclear D gene. The sequences come from CD4+ T cells from peripheral blood mononuclear cells, collected in the first trimester of pregnancy. The receptor was isolated from a female donor in good health, enrolled as a control in a pregnancy study. DNA of the CDR3: TGTGCCAGCTCACCACCGTCGGGATCTAATGAAAAACTGTTTTTT. Translation gives CASSPPSGSNEKLFF.